The rows below give T cell receptor beta chains drawn from one sample of a study of T cells in Graves' hyperthyroidism and ophthalmopathy. A single record per CDR3 protein comes from TCRdb applying MiXCR to the multiplex PCR reads. The sample lists fewer than 650,000 distinct CDR3 sequences, around 13% occurring once. Sequenced sample: blood. The source of these receptors is a woman in her thirties with Graves' hyperthyroidism that later progressed to Graves' ophthalmopathy. Each CDR3 is given with its conserved first and last residue. Each record gives: CDR3 protein, CDR3 DNA, D gene, J gene, clone size, V gene. A D gene is named only where the DNA matches it firmly. Clone size, where shown, is once, few, many, or a class for clones that have expanded.

cdr3_aa: CASSTESTDTQYF; cdr3_nt: TGTGCCAGTAGTACGGAAAGCACAGATACGCAGTATTTT; d_call: NA; j_call: TRBJ2-3; clone_size: NA; v_call: TRBV19
cdr3_aa: CASSILGATNEKLFF; cdr3_nt: TGTGCCAGTAGTATTTTGGGGGCAACTAATGAAAAACTGTTTTTT; d_call: NA; j_call: TRBJ1-4; clone_size: few; v_call: TRBV19
cdr3_aa: CASSREGAGVNEQFF; cdr3_nt: TGTGCCAGCAGCAGAGAAGGAGCGGGAGTCAATGAGCAGTTCTTC; d_call: TRBD2; j_call: TRBJ2-1; clone_size: many; v_call: TRBV25-1
cdr3_aa: CASSLFGVGDTQYF; cdr3_nt: TGTGCCAGCAGTTTATTTGGGGTGGGGGATACGCAGTATTTT; d_call: NA; j_call: TRBJ2-3; clone_size: many; v_call: TRBV28
cdr3_aa: CASSVALGAGRSSGANVLTF; cdr3_nt: TGTGCCAGCAGCGTAGCCCTCGGGGCAGGGAGGTCCTCTGGGGCCAACGTCCTGACTTTC; d_call: NA; j_call: TRBJ2-6; clone_size: many; v_call: TRBV9
cdr3_aa: CASNQGNEKLFF; cdr3_nt: TGTGCCAGCAATCAGGGGAATGAAAAACTGTTTTTT; d_call: NA; j_call: TRBJ1-4; clone_size: many; v_call: TRBV2
cdr3_aa: CASSRAGYNEQFF; cdr3_nt: TGTGCCAGCAGCCGAGCGGGATACAATGAGCAGTTCTTC; d_call: TRBD2; j_call: TRBJ2-1; clone_size: many; v_call: TRBV12-3/TRBV12-4
cdr3_aa: CASGRDSSGYTF; cdr3_nt: TGTGCCAGCGGCAGGGACAGCTCTGGCTACACCTTC; d_call: TRBD1; j_call: TRBJ1-2; clone_size: once; v_call: TRBV27
cdr3_aa: CASSEFGGSTSGANVLTF; cdr3_nt: TGTGCCAGCAGTGAATTCGGAGGGAGCACGTCTGGGGCCAACGTCCTGACTTTC; d_call: NA; j_call: TRBJ2-6; clone_size: many; v_call: TRBV25-1
cdr3_aa: CASSEGTASQYF; cdr3_nt: TGTGCCAGCAGTGAAGGGACAGCATCGCAGTACTTC; d_call: NA; j_call: TRBJ2-7; clone_size: many; v_call: TRBV2
cdr3_aa: CSVALGNAEAFF; cdr3_nt: TGCAGCGTTGCGTTAGGTAACGCTGAAGCTTTCTTT; d_call: NA; j_call: TRBJ1-1; clone_size: few; v_call: TRBV29-1
cdr3_aa: CASRRTGGPYEQYF; cdr3_nt: TGTGCCAGCAGGAGGACAGGGGGCCCCTACGAGCAGTACTTC; d_call: TRBD1; j_call: TRBJ2-7; clone_size: many; v_call: TRBV6-1
cdr3_aa: CASSLGSGTEKLFF; cdr3_nt: TGTGCCAGCAGCTTGGGGTCAGGGACTGAAAAACTGTTTTTT; d_call: NA; j_call: TRBJ1-4; clone_size: few; v_call: TRBV5-6
cdr3_aa: CASSASGTSAPSYEQYF; cdr3_nt: TGTGCCAGCAGCGCTTCCGGGACCTCAGCCCCGTCCTACGAGCAGTACTTC; d_call: NA; j_call: TRBJ2-7; clone_size: NA; v_call: TRBV13
cdr3_aa: CASSPGTSGAYNEQFF; cdr3_nt: TGTGCCAGCTCACCCGGGACTAGCGGAGCCTACAATGAGCAGTTCTTC; d_call: TRBD2; j_call: TRBJ2-1; clone_size: many; v_call: TRBV18
cdr3_aa: CASSLRSAAYNEQFF; cdr3_nt: TGTGCCAGCAGCCTAAGGTCCGCAGCATACAATGAGCAGTTCTTC; d_call: NA; j_call: TRBJ2-1; clone_size: many; v_call: TRBV6-1